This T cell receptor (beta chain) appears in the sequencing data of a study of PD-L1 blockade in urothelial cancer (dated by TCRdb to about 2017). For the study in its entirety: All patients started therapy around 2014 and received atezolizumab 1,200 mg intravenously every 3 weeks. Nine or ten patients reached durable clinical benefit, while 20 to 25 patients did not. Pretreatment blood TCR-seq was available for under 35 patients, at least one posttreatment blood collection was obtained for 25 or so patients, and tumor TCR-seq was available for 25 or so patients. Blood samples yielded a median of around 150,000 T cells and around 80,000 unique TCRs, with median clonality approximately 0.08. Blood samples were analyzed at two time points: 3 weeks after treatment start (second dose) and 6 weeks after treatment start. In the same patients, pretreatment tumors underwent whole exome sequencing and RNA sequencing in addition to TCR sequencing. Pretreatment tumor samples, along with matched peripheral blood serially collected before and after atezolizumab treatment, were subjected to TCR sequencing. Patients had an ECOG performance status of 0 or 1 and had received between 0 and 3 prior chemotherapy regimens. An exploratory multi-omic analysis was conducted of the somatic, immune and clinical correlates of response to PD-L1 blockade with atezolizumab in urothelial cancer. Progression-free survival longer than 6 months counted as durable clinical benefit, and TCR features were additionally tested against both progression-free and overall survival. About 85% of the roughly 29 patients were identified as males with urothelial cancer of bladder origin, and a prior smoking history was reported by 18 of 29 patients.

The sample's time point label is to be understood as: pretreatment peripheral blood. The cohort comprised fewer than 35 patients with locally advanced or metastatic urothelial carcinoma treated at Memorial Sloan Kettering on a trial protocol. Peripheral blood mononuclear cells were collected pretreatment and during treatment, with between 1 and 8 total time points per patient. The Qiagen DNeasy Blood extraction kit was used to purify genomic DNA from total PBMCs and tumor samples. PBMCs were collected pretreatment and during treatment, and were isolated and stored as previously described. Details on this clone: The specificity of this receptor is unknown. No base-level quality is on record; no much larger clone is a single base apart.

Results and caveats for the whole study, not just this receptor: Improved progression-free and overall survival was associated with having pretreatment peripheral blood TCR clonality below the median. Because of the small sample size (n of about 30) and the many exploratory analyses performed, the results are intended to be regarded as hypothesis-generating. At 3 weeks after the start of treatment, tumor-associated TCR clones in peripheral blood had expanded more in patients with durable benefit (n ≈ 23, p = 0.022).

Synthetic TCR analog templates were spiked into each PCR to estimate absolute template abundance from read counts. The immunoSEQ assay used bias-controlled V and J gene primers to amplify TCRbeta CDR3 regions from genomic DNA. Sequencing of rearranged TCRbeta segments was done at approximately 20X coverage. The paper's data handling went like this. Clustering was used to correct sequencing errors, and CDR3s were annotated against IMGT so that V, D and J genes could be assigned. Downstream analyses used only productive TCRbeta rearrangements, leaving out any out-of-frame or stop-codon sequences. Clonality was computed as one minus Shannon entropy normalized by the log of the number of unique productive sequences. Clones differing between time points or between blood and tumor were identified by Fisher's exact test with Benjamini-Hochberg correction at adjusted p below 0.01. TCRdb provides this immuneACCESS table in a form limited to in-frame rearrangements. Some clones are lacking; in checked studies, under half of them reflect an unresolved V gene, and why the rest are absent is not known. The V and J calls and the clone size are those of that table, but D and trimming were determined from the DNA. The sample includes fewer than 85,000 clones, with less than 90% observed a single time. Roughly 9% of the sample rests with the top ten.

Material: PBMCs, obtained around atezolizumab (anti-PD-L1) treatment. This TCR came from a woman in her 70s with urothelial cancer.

The bases read TGTGCCAGCAGCTTAGATTCAGCTCAGAGCGCCTACGAGCAGTACTTC. The encoded protein is CASSLDSAQSAYEQYF. This receptor chain uses TRBV11-2 and TRBJ2-7; the D gene assignment is ambiguous. Trimming at the junction amounts to 0 bases on V and 2 bases on J, and the germline ends lie 14 bases apart. The germline V gene specifies SGHAT as CDR1 and FQNNGV as CDR2. The CDR3 holds 16 amino acids from the cysteine to the phenylalanine. Only CDR3 DNA is held: 48 bases, read in frame from base 1.